This is a list of T cell receptor beta chains from one sample in a study of T cells after yellow fever vaccination. TCRdb reprocessed the 5' RACE reads via MiXCR and lists one record per CDR3 protein. Of about 22,000 distinct CDR3 sequences in the sample, around 5.5% were seen once. The source was PBMCs, either bulk or a sorted T-cell subset (CD4+, CD8+, memory, or dextramer-sorted; not recorded which), collected about 41 days after the first yellow fever vaccination. The receptor set was obtained from a man younger than 30 who received the YFV17D yellow fever vaccine. The conserved cysteine and the conserved F or W are not part of the CDR3 here. D genes are given only for firm matches. The size field reads once, few or many counts, or a class when the clone is expanded.

d_call	v_call	clone_size	cdr3_aa
.	TRBV12-2	few	ASRPDRGTGANVLT
.	TRBV9	many	ASSGSWGGEQF
.	TRBV7-2	many	ASSPTVGFYEQY
.	TRBV29-1	many	SVEVGSRRGEQF
TRBD2	TRBV29-1	many	SVHSGEETQY
.	TRBV12-3/TRBV12-4	many	ASSLGASYGYT
.	TRBV19	many	ASSPLEATDTQY
TRBD1	TRBV5-4	many	ASSPDRLYGYT
.	TRBV9	many	ASSVGSRLGEQF
.	TRBV29-1	many	SVEVAWEGANYGYT